This T cell receptor (beta chain) was profiled in a study of radiotherapy plus CTLA-4 blockade in lung cancer. Study-wide background: Disease control was achieved by 31% of patients, and objective responses by 15% to 20%.

Study conclusions and caveats: Peripheral blood showed expansion of tumor-derived TCR clones after radiotherapy and ipilimumab. Best predicting response, reportedly, were early blood T cell clone dynamics, with interferon-beta.

Comments on this clone: Its target is not known.

Each patient with chemo-refractory metastatic non-small-cell lung cancer was treated with focal radiation plus CTLA-4 blockade using ipilimumab. The repertoire was sequenced with immunoSEQ multiplex PCR; TCRdb's copy has only in-frame clones and lacks some. The data contain 95,000 to 150,000 clones, about nine tenths of them singletons. The CDR3 sequence is 16 residues long. V shed 4 bases and J 0 bases; nucleotides not matched to a gene: 6. Germline V gene sequence: CDR1 ENHRY, CDR2 SYGVKD. This clonotype was obtained from a human donor with non-small cell lung cancer that progressed on radiotherapy plus ipilimumab. The chain recombines TRBV10-3 with TRBJ1-1, with TRBD1 identical over 9 bases. Sample: peripheral blood, taken from a patient treated with radiotherapy plus ipilimumab. CDR3 protein: CAISGGTGLMNTEAFF. In DNA form, the CDR3 reads TGTGCCATCAGTGGAGGGACAGGGCTCATGAACACTGAAGCTTTCTTT.